This TCR beta chain originates from a study of cytomegalovirus exposure and HLA in healthy donors (dated by TCRdb to the late 2010s). Notes on the research overall: In an earlier analysis of about 560 of the donors, 276 Gb of sequence data and about 110 million unique TCR beta sequences from roughly 200 million T cells were reported. The T cell repertoires of 550 to 850 subjects were profiled by immunosequencing and related to cytomegalovirus serostatus. In the later analysis, no new phenotypic data were used to find candidate immune exposures; instead, reliance was placed on TCR beta sequences and their occurrence across donors. The study was designed to test whether signatures of past pathogen exposure could be identified by cataloging public T cell receptors. The number of donors typed differed by locus, with about 629-630 for A, B, C, DRB1 and DQB1, around 500 for DQA1, about 610 for DPA1, and some 440 for DPB1. Among about 400 genotyped donors of the cohort, an average of around 220,000 unique TCR beta nucleotide sequences was sequenced per donor, of which 15% to 20% were non-productive. A later analysis re-analyzed previously published TCR beta repertoires from roughly 600 donors and added high-resolution HLA genotyping to study TCR occurrence patterns. Among the roughly 400 genotyped donors, approximately 76% belonged to the genetic ancestry cluster associated with self-reported Caucasian donors. In an earlier analysis of several hundred of the donors, high-throughput TCR beta sequencing was used to judge whether each TCR beta V gene segment behaved as functional or pseudogenic. Several DR-DQ haplotypes were handled as single units for association and clustering because linkage in the cohort was strong. Donor age, sex, ethnicity and CMV serostatus were compiled alongside the repertoire data. All discovery cohort repertoires had been generated on a single sequencing platform. Along with the approximately 600-subject first cohort, a separate validation cohort of more than 90 different subjects was used. Both class I and class II loci were covered by HLA typing, at four-digit resolution. Approximately 310 gigabases of sequencing data and tens of millions of unique TCR sequences were included in an early release covering roughly 600 HLA-typed donors. In a later genetic analysis, genome-wide SNP genotypes for 398 of the 666 donors were used, and that subset was treated as a discovery cohort. High-throughput TCR immunosequencing, statistical association of individual TCRs with disease status, and machine learning were combined to predict cytomegalovirus infection status. The paper as a whole reports these results and caveats: An association between a missense DCLRE1C variant and V-gene and J-gene trimming of TCR beta chains was found in a later genetic analysis and replicated in an independent cohort. Sequencing depth was assumed to be roughly uniform across donors in the presence/absence analyses, though that assumption may not hold. Correlated functional status among segregating V segments might be attributable to linkage disequilibrium, but an unknown experimental factor could not be ruled out. Cytomegalovirus status was reported to be diagnosed by the classifier with high specificity and sensitivity in both the original and validation cohorts. Across donors, most TCR sequences were observed very rarely, whereas some public TCRs were present in many individuals. According to the authors, the approach could potentially be generalized to other disease states and immunological phenotypes. CMV serostatus was the only immune exposure information available for the cohort. The sequencing pipeline was judged likely to have produced a cluster of highly shared sequence variants as a technical artifact. Because the 87-base-pair reads could not distinguish some IMGT-functional V segments, including TRBV6-2 and TRBV6-3, those segments were excluded. According to a later analysis, most CMV-associated TCR beta chains appeared to be HLA-restricted, and the HLA associations seemed to be driven largely by CMV exposure. In an earlier analysis of 587 of the donors, most TCR beta V segments appeared in productive rearrangements about 87% or about 30% of the time, broadly matching IMGT annotations. HLA typing was unavailable for some donors at each locus, so association tests used only the typed subset. Because counts were too low, roughly 17 rarely observed V segments, including chromosome 9 orphons, were left out of the earlier analysis of 500 to 650 of the donors. In the study, 150 to 200 TCR beta chains were listed as associated with cytomegalovirus. A further reported finding was that TCR beta sequences accurately predicted the HLA-A and HLA-B alleles for most subjects in the first cohort. In a later analysis, TCR association rates were found to vary across HLA loci, with the most associated TCRs seen for DRB1 alleles and the fewest for HLA-C alleles. When HLA alleles, especially DR and DQ, strongly co-occurred, TCR associations were difficult to assign to individual alleles. The cohort was sequenced for TCR beta chains only, and without alpha or paired-chain data the features that could be detected were limited. In a later analysis, HLA-associated TCR beta chains were found to be more clonally expanded and to have lower generation probabilities than equally common non-associated chains. A few of the identified cytomegalovirus-associated TCR beta chains were confirmed in vitro to be specific for cytomegalovirus antigens. Several of the top co-occurrence clusters appeared to be linked to parvovirus B19, influenza, CMV and Epstein-Barr virus, according to a later analysis. Specific HLA alleles were associated with 15,000 to 20,000 TCR beta sequences at a false discovery rate of 0.05 in a later analysis. A later genetic analysis reported fewer N-insertions in productive TCRs among donors in an Asian-associated ancestry cluster than the roughly 720-donor mean.

The method was the immunoSEQ multiplex PCR assay. For the multiplex PCR, a mixture combining 60 forward primers for TCR Vbeta segments and 13 reverse primers for TCR Jbeta segments was used. The CDR3 region of rearranged TCR beta genes was amplified from genomic DNA by a multiplex PCR assay. On the Illumina HiSeq System, the amplified TCR beta libraries were sequenced as 87-base-pair reads. Under the source paper's analysis protocol: A later analysis tallied 70 million to 100 million unique TCR beta chains across the approximately 670 repertoires, and approximately 11 million of those chains were shared by two or more donors. A nearest-neighbor algorithm error-corrected the raw reads and collapsed the reads into unique sequences, merging closely related sequences to remove PCR and sequencing errors. Alignment of CDR3 sequences to IMGT reference sequences was used to assign V, D and J gene segments. For a sequence to be retained, a match of at least six nucleotides was required to both a V gene segment and a J gene segment. A rearrangement counted as productive if the CDR3 had no stop codons and remained in frame with V and J, and every other rearrangement counted as non-productive. Following IMGT convention, CDR3 was defined as the stretch from the second conserved V-encoded cysteine up to the conserved J-encoded phenylalanine. In an earlier analysis of 500 to 650 of the donors, sequences lacking an unambiguous match to a single V gene segment were excluded. In an earlier analysis of 450 to 700 of the donors, V segments were called functional above 56.7% productive rearrangements and were called segregating when the between-donor standard deviation exceeded 5%. To diagnose cytomegalovirus status from the catalog of TCR beta chain sequences, a statistical classification framework was built. In a later analysis, TCR nucleotide sequences were compared against IMGT/GENE-DB human TR gene sequences so that V and J genes could be assigned. Using the TCRdist pipeline, a later analysis assigned CDR3 sequences along with most-parsimonious VDJ recombination scenarios. In a later analysis, each TCR beta chain was defined by its CDR3 amino acid sequence together with its V-gene family, and reads without a unique V-gene family were excluded. As a way to deal with suspected cross-contamination and a sequencing artifact, a later analysis dropped approximately 570 nucleotide sequences that were highly shared and had low generation probability. In a later analysis, a clonal expansion index was calculated for each public chain from normalized within-repertoire ranks of inferred template counts. Generation probabilities in a later analysis came from a VDJ recombination model fitted to out-of-frame rearrangements, and those results were checked against IGoR. In a later analysis, TCR-TCR, TCR-HLA and TCR-CMV co-occurrence was scored with hypergeometric tests, and a repertoire-size bias correction was applied to TCR pairs. False discovery rates were estimated in a later analysis by permuting HLA or CMV assignments 20 times. A later analysis grouped co-occurring TCRs with DBSCAN, adding TCRdist sequence similarity when clustering within HLA-allele-positive subsets. Repertoires with fewer than 30,000 or more than 120,000 public chains, plus five repertoires with anomalous nucleotide sharing, were excluded from co-occurrence clustering. TCRdb obtained this table from immuneACCESS and retained in-frame rearrangements with V and J assigned. These tables miss some clones; where compared with another copy, unresolved V genes account for less than half of the shortfall, and the remainder is unexplained. V and J calls and clone size are as listed in that table; D and trimming were resolved from the DNA. The table kept for this sample lists roughly 150,000 clones. Together, the top ten hold around 1.5% of the sample.

The germline V gene gives CDR1 as SGHDN and CDR2 as FVKESK. CDR3 length: 15 amino acids, cysteine to phenylalanine. The sequence is cut down to CDR3 DNA, 45 bases in frame from base 1. Trimming takes 5 bases from V and 0 bases from J, and the germline ends sit 11 bases apart. In the case of this clone: Its cognate antigen has yet to be identified.

The cohort consisted of approximately 690 healthy bone marrow donors. At the time of sampling, every cohort member was nominally healthy, though immune exposures that went unrecorded were likely present. The donor tested CMV seronegative, placing the donor among the 300 to 450 seronegative members of the cohort. Each donor provided a peripheral blood sample, and peripheral blood mononuclear cells were used for TCR beta sequencing. The Qiagen DNeasy Blood Extraction Kit was used to extract genomic DNA from the blood cell samples. Sequenced sample: PBMCs. This sequence uses TRBV14 and TRBJ1-3; the D segment could be TRBD1, given 6 matching bases. The origin of this receptor is a woman in her fifties or sixties in good health and CMV-seronegative. The DNA reads TGTGCCAGCAGCTCGAGAGGGGGCTCTGGAAACACCATATATTTT. Its protein product is CASSSRGGSGNTIYF.